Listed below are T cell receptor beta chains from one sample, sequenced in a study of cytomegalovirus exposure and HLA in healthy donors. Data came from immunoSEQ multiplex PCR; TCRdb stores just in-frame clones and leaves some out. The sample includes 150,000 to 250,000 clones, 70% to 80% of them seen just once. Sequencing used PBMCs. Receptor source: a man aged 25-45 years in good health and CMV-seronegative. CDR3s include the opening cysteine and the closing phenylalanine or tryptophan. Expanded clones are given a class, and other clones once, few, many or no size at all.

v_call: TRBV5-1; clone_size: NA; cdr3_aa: CASSLRGLAGRNEQFF
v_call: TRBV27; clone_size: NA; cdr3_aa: CASSLFPTGENSPLHF
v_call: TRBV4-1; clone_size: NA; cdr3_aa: CASSQTTNSGGYTF
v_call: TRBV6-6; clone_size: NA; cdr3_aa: CASSYVFAGELFF
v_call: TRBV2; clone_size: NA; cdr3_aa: CASMGGLAETQYF
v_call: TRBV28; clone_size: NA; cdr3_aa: CASSLGHLTEAFF
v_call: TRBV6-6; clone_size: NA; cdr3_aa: CASSSNSQGNQETQYF
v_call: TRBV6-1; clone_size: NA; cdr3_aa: CASTRGQGIGQPQHF
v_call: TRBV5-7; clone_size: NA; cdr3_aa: CASSLGGQGVEKLFF
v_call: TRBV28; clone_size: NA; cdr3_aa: CASSSKREGTYEQYF
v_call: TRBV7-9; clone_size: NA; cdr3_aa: CASSPGQGDGYTF
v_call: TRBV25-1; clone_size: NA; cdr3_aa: CASSESGANYGYTF
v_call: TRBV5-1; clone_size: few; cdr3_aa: CASSTYVRTGGGDEQFF
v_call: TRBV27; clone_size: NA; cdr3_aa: CASSWGTANTEAFF
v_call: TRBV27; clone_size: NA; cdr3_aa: CASSRGGGSYEQYF
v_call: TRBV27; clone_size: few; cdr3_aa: CASNNYGTGGSYEQYF
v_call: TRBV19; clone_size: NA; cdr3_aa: CASRMVEKYGYTF
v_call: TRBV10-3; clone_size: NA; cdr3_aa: CAISAGETGANVLTF
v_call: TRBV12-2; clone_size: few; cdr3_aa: CASRLIRKRERPYEQYF
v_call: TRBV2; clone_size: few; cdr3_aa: CASSAGQRTEAFF
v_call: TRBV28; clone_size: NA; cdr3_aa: CASSPPGALSYEQYF
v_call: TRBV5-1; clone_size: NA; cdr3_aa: CASSLQGDTGELFF
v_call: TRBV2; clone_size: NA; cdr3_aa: CASSAPVIGIRYRETQYF
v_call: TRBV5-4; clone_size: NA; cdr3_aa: CASSASGTIVNEQFF
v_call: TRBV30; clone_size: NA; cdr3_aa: CAWSPGAGSGNTIYF
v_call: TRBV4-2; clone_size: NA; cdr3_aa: CASSRETGSSYEQYF
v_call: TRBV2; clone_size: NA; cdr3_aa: CASSGQGAPYEQYF
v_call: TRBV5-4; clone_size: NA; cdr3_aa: CASSLGLAGERPQDTQYF
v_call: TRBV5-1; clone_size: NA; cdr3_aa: CASSLALRKGWTEAFF
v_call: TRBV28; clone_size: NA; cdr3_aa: CASSLPGARGRYTF
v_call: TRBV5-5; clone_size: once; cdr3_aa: CASSLYLGGVSPLHF
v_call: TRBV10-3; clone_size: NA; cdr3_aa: CATTRDREGYGYTF
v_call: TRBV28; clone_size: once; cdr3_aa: CASIGGNRQNQPQHF
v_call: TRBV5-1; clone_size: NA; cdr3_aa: CASSKGDTQTEQFF
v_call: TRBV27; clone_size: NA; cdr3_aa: CASTPDRQGIYEQYF
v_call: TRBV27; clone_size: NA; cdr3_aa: CASSFIAVSMGEQYF
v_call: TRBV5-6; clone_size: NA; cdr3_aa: CASSLGLPYEQYF
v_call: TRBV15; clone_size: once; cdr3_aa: CATRPGRQGEAKLFF
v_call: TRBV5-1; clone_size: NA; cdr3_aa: CASSTAGGAAGELFF
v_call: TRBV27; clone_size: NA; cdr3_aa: CASGTLATNEKLFF
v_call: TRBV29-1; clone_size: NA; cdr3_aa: CSVVVWGPNTEAFF
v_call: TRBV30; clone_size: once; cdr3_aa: CAWSVARSAISNQPQHF
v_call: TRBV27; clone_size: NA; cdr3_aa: CASSPSGSGKYNEQFF
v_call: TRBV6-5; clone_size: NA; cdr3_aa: CASSYSLATGELFF
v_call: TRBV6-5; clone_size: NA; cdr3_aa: CASSYLGSNEQFF
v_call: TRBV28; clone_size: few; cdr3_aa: CASSPDRGPSYNSPLHF
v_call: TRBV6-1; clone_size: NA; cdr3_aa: CASSERAGGPGFGYEQYF
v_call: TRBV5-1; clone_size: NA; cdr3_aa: CASTPDRPNTEAFF
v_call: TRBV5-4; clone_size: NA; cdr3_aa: CASSDRFSGANVLTF
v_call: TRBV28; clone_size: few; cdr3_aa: CASSLISPNQPQHF
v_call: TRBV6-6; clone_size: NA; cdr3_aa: CASRAGYNTEAFF
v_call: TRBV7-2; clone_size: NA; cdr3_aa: CASSFYTGVENIQYF
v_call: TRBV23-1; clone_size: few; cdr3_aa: CASSQPKDRAYSNQPQHF
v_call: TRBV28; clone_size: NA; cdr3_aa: CASSLGTAQYYGYTF
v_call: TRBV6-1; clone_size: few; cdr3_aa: CASNEGGGGSYEQYF
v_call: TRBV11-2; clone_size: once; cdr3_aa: CASRGPRGIETQYF
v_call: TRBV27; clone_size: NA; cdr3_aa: CASRGGQSSYNEQFF
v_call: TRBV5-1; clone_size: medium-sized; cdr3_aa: CASSSIGLETQYF
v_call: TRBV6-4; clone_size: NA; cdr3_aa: CASSDSGGKNEQFF